This TCR beta chain appears in the sequencing data of a study of blood T cell repertoires in COVID-19. Study-level background: The study drew acute and convalescent COVID-19 samples from the United States, Italy and Spain.

Data came from immunoSEQ multiplex PCR; TCRdb stores just in-frame clones and leaves some out. The data show 150,000 to 200,000 clones, approximately 89% seen once. The CDR3 has 14 amino acids. The V and J ends lost 5 bases and 2 bases, in that order; junction bases with no gene match: 2. Germline V lookup: CDR1 SGHTA, CDR2 FQGTGA. The source material was peripheral blood. V and J are TRBV7-3 and TRBJ2-2, with 7 positions matching TRBD2. This receptor was taken from a woman aged 25 to 39 with acute or convalescent COVID-19. CDR3 protein: CASSLTSNTGELFF. The CDR3, as DNA: TGTGCCAGCAGCCTGACTAGCAACACCGGGGAGCTGTTTTTT.